This passage covers 13 T cell receptor beta chains from one sample sequenced in a study of T cells in Graves' hyperthyroidism and ophthalmopathy. It was RNA transcripts that yielded the amplified TCR beta CDR3 regions. First-round RT-PCR targeting the TCR CDR3 was performed with the HTBI primer set. TCRdb used MiXCR to reprocess the multiplex PCR reads, holding one entry per CDR3 protein. The data contain hundreds of thousands of distinct CDR3 sequences, under 60% of them singletons. The sequenced material came from peripheral blood or thyroid tissue (not recorded which). The source is a woman between 18 and 29 years old with Graves' hyperthyroidism.

This clonotype was counted a few times. The rearrangement joins TRBV4-2 to TRBJ2-5; 7 bases line up with TRBD1. The CDR3 runs 14 residues. V lost 5 bases, J lost 2 bases, and 5 bases stayed unmatched. The germline CDR1 and CDR2 sequences are LGHNA and YNFKEQ. The CDR3 DNA reads TGTGCCAGCAGCGGACGGGACAGTCAAGAGACCCAGTACTTC. Amino acid sequence: CASSGRDSQETQYF.

V gene TRBV20-1 combines with J gene TRBJ1-1, with D possibly TRBD1 on 6 matching bases. Between the trimmed V and J ends, which lost 5 bases and 1 base, there was a span of 11 bases. This CDR3 comprises 13 residues. The germline V gene encodes CDR1 DFQATT and CDR2 SNEGSKA (reference sequence). CDR3 region: CSAWQGSNTEAFF. In DNA, the CDR3 is TGCAGTGCTTGGCAGGGGTCGAACACTGAAGCTTTCTTT.

This clonotype was observed a few times. The chain carries TRBV12-3 or TRBV12-4 and TRBJ2-5; the D is unclear. Trimming took 7 bases from V and 2 from J, leaving 14 bases between them. This CDR3 spans 14 amino acids. CDR3 sequence (DNA): TGTGCCAGCACCGCCGACACCCTACAAGAGACCCAGTACTTC. It yields the protein CASTADTLQETQYF.

The rearrangement joins TRBV2 to TRBJ1-6; maybe TRBD1 (6 bases). In germline, CDR1 is SNHLY, CDR2 FYNNEI. The CDR3 covers 14 residues. Trimming shortened V by 1 base and J by 10 bases, and 11 bases separated the two germline ends. CDR3: CASSEGHRDSPLHF. The CDR3 DNA sequence: TGTGCCAGCAGTGAAGGTCACAGGGACTCACCCCTCCACTTT. The whole variable domain, filled in from reference TRBV2 and TRBJ1-6, reads EPEVTQTPSHQVTQMGQEVILRCVPISNHLYFYWYRQILGQKVEFLVSFYNNEISEKSEIFDDQFSVERPDGSNFTLKIRSTKLEDSAMYFCASSEGHRDSPLHFGNGTRLTVT.

The J gene is TRBJ1-6, the V gene TRBV7-8; D is unclear. CDR1 SGHVS and CDR2 FQNEAQ come from the germline V gene. This CDR3 is built from 18 residues. V was pared by 6 bases and J by 7 bases, with 25 bases between. The CDR3 DNA reads as TGTGCCAGCAGGGCGGGTCAATCGGGGAGAGGGTGGAATTCACCCCTCCACTTT. Amino acid sequence: CASRAGQSGRGWNSPLHF.

This chain uses TRBV4-3 with TRBJ1-4; no definite D call. The germline V and J ends were trimmed by 4 bases and 8 bases, with 11 bases remaining between them. This CDR3 has 13 residues. In germline, CDR1 is LGHNA, CDR2 YSLEER. DNA of the CDR3: TGCGCCAGCAGCCTAACCATGGGGGAAAAACTGTTTTTT. This codes for CASSLTMGEKLFF.

This clonotype was found a few times. This sequence joins TRBV29-1 and TRBJ1-4, with a tentative D call TRBD1 (5 bases). Germline V gene data show CDR1 as SQVTM and CDR2 as ANQGSEA. This CDR3 contains 10 residues. The CDR3 DNA is TGCAGTGCGGGGGGTGAAAAACTGTTTTTT. Its protein is CSAGGEKLFF.

V usage is TRBV10-3 and J usage is TRBJ1-5; tentatively, D is TRBD1 (6 bases). Trimming took 2 bases from V and 3 from J, leaving 8 bases between them. This CDR3 comprises 14 residues. From germline, CDR1 is ENHRY and CDR2 SYGVKD. The CDR3: CAISEGQINQPQHF. The CDR3 region has the DNA TGTGCCATCAGTGAGGGACAGATCAATCAGCCCCAGCATTTT.

The genes are TRBV24-1 and TRBJ2-2; a possible D gene is TRBD2 (5 bases). CDR3 length: 15 residues. Trimming stripped 4 bases from V and 1 base from J, with 9 bases between. CDR1 is KGHDR, CDR2 SFDVKD, per germline. The CDR3: CATSDRSENTGELFF. CDR3 sequence (DNA): TGTGCCACCAGTGACCGTAGCGAGAACACCGGGGAGCTGTTTTTT.

This clonotype was observed a handful of times. V usage is TRBV20-1 and J usage is TRBJ1-5; D unclear. Germline V gene data show CDR1 as DFQATT and CDR2 as SNEGSKA (reference sequence). The CDR3 extends over 14 amino acids. V was clipped by 3 bases and J by 0 bases, with 9 bases between them. This chain's CDR3 is CSASDGNSNQPQHF. In nucleotides, the CDR3 is TGCAGTGCTAGCGACGGAAATAGCAATCAGCCCCAGCATTTT.

Worth noting for this clonotype: A much larger clone lies a single base off, so this may be a read error. The rearrangement uses TRBV2 and TRBJ2-5; D perhaps matches TRBD2 (5 bases). The CDR3 covers 14 residues. Between the trimmed V and J ends, which lost 10 bases and 5 bases, there was a span of 20 bases. The germline gives CDR1 SNHLY, CDR2 FYNNEI. In DNA form, the CDR3 reads TGTGCCACCGGGGTCGGGCTAGGAGGCGAGACCCAGTACTTC. It yields the protein CATGVGLGGETQYF.

The genes are TRBV19 and TRBJ2-7, with 8 bases matching TRBD1. CDR1 and CDR2 (germline): LNHDA, SQIVND (reference sequence). The ends lost 10 bases at V and 9 bases at J; junction bases unmatched: 14. CDR3 length: 13 amino acids. CDR3 sequence reads: CAIPTGDLHGQYF. The CDR3 bases are TGTGCCATTCCGACAGGGGACCTCCACGGGCAGTACTTC.

This clonotype was observed at least ten times. The V gene is TRBV10-2, the J gene TRBJ1-4; tentatively, D is TRBD1 (5 bases). With 7 bases removed from V and 3 bases from J, the gap between germline ends came to 12 bases. The germline CDR1 and CDR2 sequences are WSHSY and SAAADI. CDR3 length equals 14 residues. CDR3 residues: CASTQGVSNEKLFF. The CDR3 DNA sequence: TGCGCCAGCACCCAAGGGGTCTCTAATGAAAAACTGTTTTTT.